Listed below are T cell receptor beta chains from one sample, sequenced in a study of blood T cell repertoires in COVID-19. The data were produced by immunoSEQ multiplex PCR, yet TCRdb's version contains in-frame clones alone and is incomplete. Of 180,000 or so clones listed, around 81% are singletons. Sequences were obtained from peripheral blood. These receptors were obtained from a human donor with acute or convalescent COVID-19. The donor label of this sample is uncertain. Both conserved end residues are part of each CDR3. Fields, in order: D gene, V gene, J gene, clone size, CDR3 length, CDR3 protein, CDR3 DNA. The D gene is left open where the match is weak. The size entry is marked missing in some rows and otherwise reads once, few, many or a size class.

-	TRBV3-1/TRBV3-2	TRBJ2-2	-	16	CASSQEWGVGTGELFF	TGTGCCAGCAGCCAAGAGTGGGGGGTCGGCACCGGGGAGCTGTTTTTT
-	TRBV18	TRBJ2-3	-	14	CASSPTRATDTQYF	TGTGCCAGCTCACCCACGAGGGCCACAGATACGCAGTATTTT
-	TRBV11-2	TRBJ1-3	few	15	CASTLGAGPPDTIYF	TGTGCCAGCACCCTAGGGGCAGGGCCGCCAGACACCATATATTTT
TRBD2	TRBV5-1	TRBJ2-2	-	19	CASSLMPGLAGAGTGELFF	TGCGCCAGCAGCTTGATGCCGGGACTAGCGGGAGCGGGCACCGGGGAGCTGTTTTTT
-	TRBV9	TRBJ2-1	-	12	CASSVGGDEQFF	TGTGCCAGCAGCGTAGGGGGGGATGAGCAGTTCTTC
TRBD1	TRBV27	TRBJ1-2	-	14	CASSPGQHFYGYTF	TGTGCCAGCAGTCCGGGACAGCACTTCTATGGCTACACCTTC
TRBD1	TRBV4-1	TRBJ1-4	-	15	CASSQETGGNEKLFF	TGCGCCAGCAGCCAAGAAACAGGGGGCAATGAAAAACTGTTTTTT
TRBD1	TRBV4-1	TRBJ2-4	-	18	CASSQVTVGTGWTNIQYF	TGCGCCAGCAGCCAGGTGACCGTGGGGACAGGGTGGACAAACATTCAGTACTTC
TRBD2	TRBV7-8	TRBJ2-1	-	18	CASSLVLGGSPSYNEQFF	TGTGCCAGCAGCTTAGTTCTGGGCGGGAGCCCTTCCTACAATGAGCAGTTCTTC
TRBD2	TRBV30	TRBJ2-4	-	14	CAWGGYSGVDIQYF	TGTGCCTGGGGAGGGTATAGCGGGGTGGACATTCAGTACTTC
TRBD1	TRBV19	TRBJ1-3	once	16	CASSIVPGQAGNTIYF	TGTGCCAGTAGTATAGTCCCGGGACAGGCGGGAAACACCATATATTTT
-	TRBV5-1	TRBJ2-7	few	15	CASSLVAGSFYEQYF	TGCGCCAGCAGCTTGGTAGCAGGGTCCTTCTACGAGCAGTACTTC
TRBD1	TRBV5-1	TRBJ1-2	few	14	CASSFQGGDYGYTF	TGCGCCAGCAGCTTTCAGGGGGGAGACTATGGCTACACCTTC
-	TRBV6-1	TRBJ2-7	-	14	CASSEIQRWAEQYF	TGTGCCAGCAGTGAAATACAAAGATGGGCCGAGCAGTACTTC
TRBD1	TRBV7-2	TRBJ2-3	-	15	CASSSPGQVYDTQYF	TGTGCCAGCAGCTCACCGGGACAGGTGTACGATACGCAGTATTTT
TRBD1	TRBV7-3	TRBJ1-2	few	15	CASSQRQGYGYGYTF	TGTGCCAGCAGCCAACGACAGGGTTATGGCTATGGCTACACCTTC
-	TRBV5-1	TRBJ1-4	-	14	CASSFTQDNEKLFF	TGCGCCAGCAGCTTTACACAGGATAATGAAAAACTGTTTTTT
TRBD2	TRBV7-2	TRBJ2-5	-	16	CASSRGTSGGREFPYF	TGTGCCAGCAGCAGAGGGACTAGCGGGGGCCGTGAGTTTCCGTACTTC
-	TRBV14	TRBJ1-2	-	14	CASSQAWGGTGYTF	TGTGCCAGCAGCCAAGCCTGGGGGGGGACGGGCTACACCTTC
TRBD2	TRBV10-3	TRBJ2-1	-	16	CAISDGTSGRYNEQFF	TGTGCCATCAGTGATGGGACTAGCGGTCGCTACAATGAGCAGTTCTTC
-	TRBV12-3/TRBV12-4	TRBJ1-2	-	13	CASKEVQSYGYTF	TGTGCCAGCAAAGAGGTCCAGTCCTATGGCTACACCTTC
TRBD1	TRBV6-5	TRBJ1-5	-	15	CASSPAGTGVQPQHF	TGTGCCAGCAGTCCGGCCGGGACAGGGGTTCAGCCCCAGCATTTT
-	TRBV7-2	TRBJ2-7	-	14	CASSLGAGDYEQYF	TGTGCCAGCAGCTTGGGGGCAGGGGACTACGAGCAGTACTTC
-	TRBV5-6	TRBJ2-5	few	15	CASSLPASAGETQYF	TGTGCCAGCAGCTTGCCCGCCTCAGCGGGAGAGACCCAGTACTTC
-	TRBV21-1	TRBJ2-1	-	12	CASNPGSNEQFF	TGTGCCAGCAATCCAGGGTCCAATGAGCAGTTCTTC
-	TRBV7-3	TRBJ2-3	-	14	CASSLNAQTDTQYF	TGTGCCAGCAGCTTAAACGCCCAGACAGATACGCAGTATTTT
-	TRBV30	TRBJ2-1	-	16	CAWSKIGAGANNEQFF	TGTGCCTGGAGTAAGATTGGGGCAGGCGCGAACAATGAGCAGTTCTTC
TRBD2	TRBV5-4	TRBJ2-7	-	16	CASSSGGDMFSYEQYF	TGTGCCAGCAGTTCGGGGGGTGACATGTTCTCCTACGAGCAGTACTTC
-	TRBV6-5	TRBJ2-5	-	14	CASSSGRYQETQYF	TGTGCCAGCAGTTCTGGGAGGTACCAAGAGACCCAGTACTTC
-	TRBV9	TRBJ1-3	once	15	CASSDQGGYGNTIYF	TGTGCCAGCAGCGACCAGGGTGGGTATGGAAACACCATATATTTT
TRBD2	TRBV5-4	TRBJ2-7	-	17	CASSSEPLAGEGYEQYF	TGTGCCAGCAGCTCCGAGCCTCTAGCGGGAGAAGGCTACGAGCAGTACTTC
TRBD1	TRBV7-9	TRBJ1-4	once	14	CASSRQGRDEKLFF	TGTGCCAGCAGTAGACAGGGGAGAGATGAAAAACTGTTTTTT
TRBD1	TRBV27	TRBJ1-1	-	14	CASGPLRTGSEAFF	TGTGCCAGCGGGCCCCTCCGGACAGGGTCCGAAGCTTTCTTT
TRBD1	TRBV7-2	TRBJ1-5	many	16	CASSLRLVTGAQPQHF	TGTGCCAGCAGCTTACGCCTGGTGACAGGGGCTCAGCCCCAGCATTTT
-	TRBV3-1/TRBV3-2	TRBJ2-1	-	13	CASSHGGVGEQFF	TGTGCCAGCAGTCACGGAGGGGTGGGTGAGCAGTTCTTC
-	TRBV5-4	TRBJ1-5	-	13	CASSEGHDQPQHF	TGTGCCAGCAGCGAGGGCCACGATCAGCCCCAGCATTTT
-	TRBV11-2	TRBJ1-1	-	13	CASSLDLAGAAFF	TGTGCCAGCAGCTTAGACTTGGCAGGGGCCGCTTTCTTT
-	TRBV20-1	TRBJ2-7	-	11	CSVPEGYEQYF	TGCAGCGTCCCCGAGGGCTACGAGCAGTACTTC
-	TRBV7-9	TRBJ2-5	-	11	CAAGGGETQYF	TGTGCCGCAGGGGGAGGAGAGACCCAGTACTTC
-	TRBV25-1	TRBJ1-2	few	14	CASSEHPGWYGYTF	TGTGCCAGCAGTGAACACCCAGGGTGGTATGGCTACACCTTC
-	TRBV2	TRBJ2-2	-	14	CATGWASDTGELFF	TGTGCCACTGGCTGGGCTAGCGACACCGGGGAGCTGTTTTTT
-	TRBV19	TRBJ2-2	-	17	CASSTKGAGVGGGELFF	TGTGCCAGTAGTACGAAAGGGGCGGGCGTCGGGGGCGGGGAGCTGTTTTTT
-	TRBV21-1	TRBJ1-2	-	13	CASKTGSTYGYTF	TGTGCCAGCAAAACGGGGTCTACCTATGGCTACACCTTC
-	TRBV15	TRBJ1-4	few	16	CATSRENSPTNEKLFF	TGTGCCACCAGCAGAGAGAACAGCCCAACTAATGAAAAACTGTTTTTT
-	TRBV25-1	TRBJ2-5	-	15	CASSELTGVLETQYF	TGTGCCAGCAGTGAATTGACGGGAGTTCTGGAGACCCAGTACTTC
-	TRBV30	TRBJ1-2	once	13	CAWSATGVYGYTF	TGTGCCTGGAGTGCGACAGGAGTCTATGGCTACACCTTC
-	TRBV7-3	TRBJ1-1	once	13	CASSTAVSTEAFF	TGTGCCAGCAGCACCGCCGTTAGCACTGAAGCTTTCTTT
TRBD2	TRBV5-1	TRBJ2-3	-	14	CASSLGLDTDTQYF	TGCGCCAGCAGCTTAGGACTAGACACAGATACGCAGTATTTT
TRBD1	TRBV6-2/TRBV6-3	TRBJ1-1	-	12	CASSYPDRGAFF	TGTGCCAGCAGTTACCCCGACAGGGGAGCTTTCTTT
-	TRBV6-1	TRBJ1-1	few	13	CASSEARDTEAFF	TGTGCCAGCAGTGAAGCTCGGGACACTGAAGCTTTCTTT
TRBD1	TRBV29-1	TRBJ1-2	few	11	CKGAGGSGYTF	TGCAAGGGGGCTGGGGGAAGTGGCTACACCTTC
-	TRBV7-9	TRBJ2-5	-	13	CASSMGLRETQYF	TGTGCCAGCAGCATGGGCCTGCGAGAGACCCAGTACTTC
-	TRBV19	TRBJ1-4	-	15	CASSIAPGRGIKLFF	TGTGCCAGTAGTATAGCGCCCGGCCGCGGAATAAAACTGTTTTTT
-	TRBV28	TRBJ1-1	-	14	CASSPKLVNTEAFF	TGTGCCAGCTCCCCTAAATTGGTTAACACTGAAGCTTTCTTT
TRBD2	TRBV7-9	TRBJ2-3	-	17	CASSSGTSGKSTDTQYF	TGTGCCAGCAGCTCAGGGACTAGCGGAAAAAGCACAGATACGCAGTATTTT
-	TRBV19	TRBJ1-5	-	14	CASSGGEGNQPQHF	TGTGCCAGTAGTGGAGGGGAAGGCAATCAGCCCCAGCATTTT
TRBD2	TRBV25-1	TRBJ2-5	-	16	CASSEWSGGVQETQYF	TGTGCCAGCAGTGAATGGAGCGGGGGGGTACAAGAGACCCAGTACTTC